One sample yielded the 6 T cell receptor beta chains listed below, sequenced in a study of shared clonotypes between healthy human individuals. The table came from immunoSEQ multiplex PCR; TCRdb's copy has only in-frame clones and leaves some out. The profile shows about 490,000 clones, 70% to 80% of them singletons. Sequenced: PBMCs. All receptors come from a woman aged 40 to 49 in good health. Some clones in this sample may be carry-over from other donors' samples.

Points on this clone: The same CDR3 also results from other DNA sequences found in this sample. This chain's CDR3 is CASSIPGAGANVLTF. CDR3 bases: TGTGCCAGTAGTATTCCGGGAGCTGGGGCCAACGTCCTGACTTTC. The chain combines TRBV19 with TRBJ2-6; tentative D call: TRBD2 (6 bases). The V and J ends lost 3 bases and 2 bases respectively, with 8 bases between them. This CDR3 region has 15 residues. The germline V gene has CDR1 LNHDA and CDR2 SQIVND (reference sequence).

This clone was counted once. J is TRBJ2-1 and V is TRBV11-2; 7 bases are a match to TRBD1. The V gene end was trimmed by 5 bases and the J gene end by 3 bases; junction bases not matched to a gene: 4. CDR3 size: 14 residues. CDR1 is SGHAT, CDR2 FQNNGV, per germline. The CDR3 sequence is CASSQAGGYNEQFF. As DNA, the CDR3 is TGTGCCAGCAGCCAGGCAGGGGGCTACAATGAGCAGTTCTTC.

The chain couples TRBV27 to TRBJ2-7; 9 nucleotides agree with TRBD1. V lost 5 bases and J lost 2; bases outside the gene matches: 4. The CDR3 is 14 amino acids. CDR1 MNHEY and CDR2 SMNVEV come from the germline V gene (reference sequence). In nucleotides, the CDR3 is TGTGCCAGCAGTCCGGGACAGGGACCCTACGAGCAGTACTTC. The encoded protein is CASSPGQGPYEQYF.

This clone was seen more than once but under ten times. V usage is TRBV4-1 and J usage is TRBJ2-1; 9 bases align to TRBD2. The CDR3 runs to 16 residues. Germline CDR1 is MGHRA and CDR2 is YSYEKL. V shed 3 bases and J 3 bases; nucleotides not matched to a gene: 6. CDR3 region: CASSQPGLARYNEQFF. In DNA, the CDR3 is TGCGCCAGCAGCCAGCCGGGACTAGCACGCTACAATGAGCAGTTCTTC.

J is TRBJ2-5 and V is TRBV19, with a weak D call TRBD1 (6 bases). Trimming took off 5 bases at V and 5 bases at J, with 18 bases between the two ends. Looked up from germline, CDR1 is LNHDA and CDR2 is SQIVND (reference sequence). The CDR3 totals 15 residues. As DNA, the CDR3 is TGTGCCAGTAGTCCGACCAGGGGAGTATGGGAGACCCAGTACTTC. Its protein product is CASSPTRGVWETQYF.

The chain recombines TRBV7-2 with TRBJ2-5, with D uncertain. Trimming removed 1 base at V and 9 bases at J, with 18 bases between. This CDR3 is 15 amino acids long. Per the germline V gene, CDR1 is SGHTA and CDR2 is FQGNSA. The DNA of the CDR3 is TGTGCCAGCAGCTTAGAGGCCGATCTAGGCTACGCCCAGTACTTC. Protein product: CASSLEADLGYAQYF.